This TCR beta chain was retrieved from a study of blood T cell repertoires in COVID-19. Study-level information: COVID-19 samples collected from the United States, Italy and Spain covered acute and convalescent phases. PBMCs, B-cell-depleted T cells, or T cells were the source of the cDNA or gDNA that made up the material.

The V gene lost 6 bases and the J gene lost 5 bases, with 25 bases spanning the gap. The CDR3 is made up of 17 amino acids. Per germline, CDR1 KGHSH and CDR2 LQKENI. Enrolled during active infection, Seattle patients were then followed longitudinally. Per the study methods: Nucleated cell counts were estimated from reference gene primer amplification. Data came from immunoSEQ multiplex PCR; TCRdb stores just in-frame clones and leaves some out. V, J and clone size derive from that table, while D and trimming were established from the DNA sequence. The repertoire holds 440,000 or so clones, approximately 91% seen once, with about 1.4% in the top ten.

This receptor was obtained from a middle-aged woman with COVID-19, enrolled during active disease. Sequences were obtained from peripheral blood. This chain links TRBV18 with TRBJ1-1, with D unresolved. CDR3 residues: CASSQDSGGISSTEAFF. DNA for the CDR3: TGTGCCAGCTCTCAGGACTCGGGAGGGATTTCGAGTACTGAAGCTTTCTTT.